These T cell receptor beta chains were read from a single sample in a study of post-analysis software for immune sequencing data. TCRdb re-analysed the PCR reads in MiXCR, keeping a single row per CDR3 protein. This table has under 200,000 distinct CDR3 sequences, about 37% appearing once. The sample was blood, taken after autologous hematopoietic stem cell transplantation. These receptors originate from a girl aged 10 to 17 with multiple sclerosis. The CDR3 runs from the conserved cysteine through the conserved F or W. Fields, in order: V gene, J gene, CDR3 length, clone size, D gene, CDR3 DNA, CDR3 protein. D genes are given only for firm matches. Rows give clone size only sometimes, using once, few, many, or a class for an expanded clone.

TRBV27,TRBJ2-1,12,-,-,TGTGCCAGCAGTTCGGGACCTTATGAGCAGTTCTTC,CASSSGPYEQFF
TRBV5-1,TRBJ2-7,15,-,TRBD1,TGCGCCAGCAGCTTGGATGGACAGGGAGCCTACGAGCAGTACTTC,CASSLDGQGAYEQYF
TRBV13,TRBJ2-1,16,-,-,TGTGCCAGCAGCTTAGGCCGTGTAGCGGCCTACAATGAGCAGTTCTTC,CASSLGRVAAYNEQFF
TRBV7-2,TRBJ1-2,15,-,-,TGTGCCAGCAGGGGGGGGGTGGCGGCTAACTATGGCTACACCTTC,CASRGGVAANYGYTF
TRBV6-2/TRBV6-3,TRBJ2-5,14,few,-,TGTGCCAGCAGTTCACAGGGTTTTGGAGAGACCCAGTACTTC,CASSSQGFGETQYF
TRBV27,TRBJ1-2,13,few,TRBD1,TGTGCCAGCACCCAAGGACAGGGCTATGGCTACACCTTC,CASTQGQGYGYTF
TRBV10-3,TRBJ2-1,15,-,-,TGTGCCATCAGGGACCTCGGGGGCAACTTAGAAGAGCAGTTCTTC,CAIRDLGGNLEEQFF
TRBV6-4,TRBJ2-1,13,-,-,TGTGCCAGCAGTGATAGCGCCAACAATGAGCAGTTCTTC,CASSDSANNEQFF
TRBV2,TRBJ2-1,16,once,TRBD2,TGTGCCAGCAGTCGATCTACGGGACTAGCGTTAAATGAGCAGTTCTTC,CASSRSTGLALNEQFF
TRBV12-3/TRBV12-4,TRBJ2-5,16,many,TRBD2,TGTGCCAGCAGTTCCGGGACTAGCGGGAGGATTAAGACCCAGTACTTC,CASSSGTSGRIKTQYF
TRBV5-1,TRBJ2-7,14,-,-,TGCGCCAGCAGATCGGAGGTAACTGCCTACGAGCAGTACTTC,CASRSEVTAYEQYF
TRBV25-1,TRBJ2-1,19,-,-,TGTGCCAGCAGTGAATGGAGGGGCGGGACGTCGGACCCCTACAATGAGCAGTTCTTC,CASSEWRGGTSDPYNEQFF
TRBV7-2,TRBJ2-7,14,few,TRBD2,TGTGCCAGCAGCTTAGGTGGGGGGGCCTACGAGCAGTACTTC,CASSLGGGAYEQYF
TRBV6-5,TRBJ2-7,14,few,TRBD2,TGTGCCAGCAGTTACGGAGGGACTAACTACGAGCAGTACTTC,CASSYGGTNYEQYF
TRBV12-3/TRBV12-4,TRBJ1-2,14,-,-,TGTGCCAGCAGTTTACGGGCTACTAACTATGGCTACACCTTC,CASSLRATNYGYTF
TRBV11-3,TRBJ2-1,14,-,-,TGTGCCAGCAGGGACCGGGGCAGCGACAATGAGCAGTTCTTC,CASRDRGSDNEQFF
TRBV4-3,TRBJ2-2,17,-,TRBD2,TGCGCCAGCAGCCCAGTATGGCGGGAGGGGAACACCGGGGAGCTGTTTTTT,CASSPVWREGNTGELFF
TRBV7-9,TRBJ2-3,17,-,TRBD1,TGTGCCAGCAGCTTAGATGGGACAGGCTGGCGAACAGATACGCAGTATTTT,CASSLDGTGWRTDTQYF
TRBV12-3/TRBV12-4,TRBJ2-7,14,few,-,TGTGCCAGCAGTCGGGGGGCCGAGGGCTACGAGCAGTACTTC,CASSRGAEGYEQYF
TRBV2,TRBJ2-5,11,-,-,TGTGCCGCCAACCTCCAAGAGACCCAGTACTTC,CAANLQETQYF